The T cell receptor (beta chain) under discussion was sequenced for a study of T-cell memory formation after mild COVID-19. Study information: Among the donors, TCR clusters were largely specific to each donor.

The sample holds many counts of this clonotype. The authors produced TCR alpha and TCR beta cDNA libraries with sample barcodes and UMIs by 5'RACE using constant-segment primers. TCRdb re-analysed the 5' RACE reads in MiXCR, keeping a single row per CDR3 protein. The data contain about 350,000 distinct CDR3 sequences, approximately 14% of them seen just once; the ten biggest clones take up about 20%. The CDR3 consists of 16 residues. Deletions cut 4 bases from V and 7 bases from J, with 20 bases between. From germline, CDR1 is SGHVS and CDR2 FNYEAQ. The rearrangement links TRBV7-6 to TRBJ2-1, with unresolved D. The sequence was obtained from a man younger than 30 who had mild COVID-19 (a few samples of this study predate the infection). Cell type and time point are not known. The sample comprised PBMCs or a T cell subset sorted from them (not recorded which). The CDR3 coding sequence is TGTGCCAGCAGCTCTGCAGAGTCCGGTCCGTCTAATGAGCAGTTCTTC. Amino acids: CASSSAESGPSNEQFF.